The 29 T cell receptor beta chains listed next were all sequenced from one sample in a study of T cell responses to AZD1222 COVID-19 vaccine. Profiled with immunoSEQ multiplex PCR; TCRdb holds only in-frame clones, not every one. Of about 140,000 clones in the sample, roughly nine tenths are singletons; the top ten hold more than 1.5%. The material sequenced was peripheral blood, taken on day 0 of AZD1222 vaccination. The receptors shown here come from an adult in good health.

The table lists this clone with a few counts. The chain carries TRBV24-1 and TRBJ2-1, with TRBD2 matching 7 bases. This CDR3 has 16 residues. J gave up 9 bases and V 3 bases, and 13 bases lay outside the gene matches. Per the germline V gene, CDR1 is KGHDR and CDR2 is SFDVKD. As DNA, the CDR3 is TGTGCCACCAGTGATGGGCAACTAGCGTCGGGCCGTGAGCAGTTCTTC. This codes for CATSDGQLASGREQFF.

The J gene is TRBJ2-7, the V gene TRBV3-1 (or the pseudogene TRBV3-2); tentative D call: TRBD1 (6 bases). Trimming left V 5 bases short and J 4 bases short, with 18 bases between. Germline-derived CDR1 and CDR2 are LGHDT and YNNKEL (reference sequence). CDR3 size: 15 residues. In DNA, the CDR3 is TGTGCCAGCAGCGAGGATAACAGGGTTGGTTACGAGCAGTACTTC. Protein: CASSEDNRVGYEQYF.

The chain joins TRBV25-1 to TRBJ1-1; D is undetermined. Germline V lookup: CDR1 MGHDK, CDR2 SYGVNS. The CDR3 totals 13 residues. Trimming left V 2 bases short and J 3 bases short, with 7 bases between. CDR3 nucleotides: TGTGCCAGCAGTGAAGTATACCACACTGAAGCTTTCTTT. As protein: CASSEVYHTEAFF.

This rearrangement joins TRBV5-1 to TRBJ1-5, with D uncertain. This CDR3 has 13 residues. In germline, CDR1 is SGHRS, CDR2 YFSETQ. Trimming pared 4 bases from V and 3 bases from J, leaving 8 bases between. CDR3 nucleotides: TGCGCCAGCAGCATGGCCGTCAATCAGCCCCAGCATTTT. Its translation is CASSMAVNQPQHF.

The CDR3 sequence is CASSFWAGTESAFF. CDR3 coding DNA: TGTGCCAGCAGTTTCTGGGCGGGCACTGAATCGGCTTTCTTT. This chain links TRBV27 with TRBJ1-1; D uncertain. With 3 bases removed from V and 11 bases from J, the gap between germline ends came to 19 bases. This CDR3 is built from 14 residues. Germline CDR1 MNHEY, CDR2 SMNVEV (reference sequence).

The chain couples TRBV15 to TRBJ1-1; 7 bases line up with TRBD1. V shed 3 bases and J 7 bases; nucleotides not matched to a gene: 11. Germline values: CDR1 LNHNV, CDR2 YYDKDF (reference sequence). The CDR3 spans 15 residues. The chain's CDR3 is CATSSRQGGYVEAFF. CDR3 bases: TGTGCCACCAGCAGTAGACAGGGAGGGTATGTTGAAGCTTTCTTT.

The chain couples TRBV7-2 to TRBJ1-2; 7 positions match TRBD1. V shed 5 bases and J 2 bases; nucleotides not matched to a gene: 8. The germline gives CDR1 SGHTA, CDR2 FQGNSA. The CDR3 sequence is 15 residues long. DNA of the CDR3: TGTGCCAGCAGCGACCTGAACAGGGGAAACTATGGCTACACCTTC. Its protein product is CASSDLNRGNYGYTF.

Concerning this clone: Other nucleotide sequences in the sample specify the same CDR3. The chain employs TRBV9 and TRBJ2-1; D might be TRBD2 (6 bases). The germline gives CDR1 SGDLS, CDR2 YYNGEE. The V end lost 0 bases, the J end lost 2 bases, and 9 bases lay between the germline ends. The CDR3 is 15 amino acids. The CDR3 protein is CASSVGLGAYNEQFF. The CDR3 region has the DNA TGTGCCAGCAGCGTAGGACTAGGCGCCTACAATGAGCAGTTCTTC.

The chain links TRBV30 to TRBJ2-5, with D maybe TRBD1 (6 bases). The germline gives CDR1 GTSNPN, CDR2 SVGIG (reference sequence). The CDR3 has 15 amino acids. Trimming took 2 bases from V and 7 from J, leaving 20 bases between them. This chain's CDR3 is CAWSPAVLGGGTQYF. Written as DNA, the CDR3 is TGTGCCTGGAGTCCGGCAGTCTTAGGGGGTGGGACCCAGTACTTC.

The V and J genes are TRBV21-1 and TRBJ1-6. TRBV21-1 is recorded as a pseudogene. The CDR3 runs 16 residues. CDR3 coding DNA: TGTGCCAGCAGCCAAGACTTCTATCCCTATAATTCACCCCTCCACTTT. Translation gives CASSQDFYPYNSPLHF.

V is TRBV29-1 and J is TRBJ2-3, with 7 bases identical to TRBD1. The junction had 13 bases not matched to a gene; V was cut back by 7 bases and J by 6 bases. Looked up from germline, CDR1 is SQVTM and CDR2 is ANQGSEA. The CDR3 runs 14 residues. The CDR3 bases are TGCAGCGCCTCGGGACAGAGAAACCGGGATACGCAGTATTTT. The encoded protein is CSASGQRNRDTQYF.

The chain combines TRBV2 with TRBJ1-6; D gene unclear. Germline CDR1 is SNHLY and CDR2 is FYNNEI. Between the trimmed V and J ends, which lost 4 bases and 1 base, there was a span of 8 bases. This CDR3 comprises 15 residues. Here the CDR3 reads CASSGDRSYNSPLHF. The CDR3 DNA reads TGTGCCAGCAGTGGTGATCGGTCCTATAATTCACCCCTCCACTTT.

The chain links TRBV3-1 (or the pseudogene TRBV3-2) to TRBJ1-2, with 8 bases fitting TRBD1. This CDR3 spans 16 amino acids. CDR1 and CDR2 (germline): LGHDT, YNNKEL (reference sequence). V shed 2 bases, J shed 6 bases, and the junction held 11 bases outside the gene matches. CDR3 amino acids: CASSQQLGTGWDGYTF. The CDR3 DNA reads TGTGCCAGCAGCCAACAATTGGGGACAGGATGGGATGGCTACACCTTC.

For the CDR3, the DNA is TGTGCCAGCAGTTTAGGTCCCCAAGCTTTCTTT. Encoded protein: CASSLGPQAFF. The V and J genes are TRBV27 and TRBJ1-1; no reliable D call. Germline values: CDR1 MNHEY, CDR2 SMNVEV (reference sequence). The V and J ends lost 2 bases and 9 bases respectively, with 7 bases between them. CDR3 length equals 11 residues.

J is TRBJ2-3 and V is TRBV27, with 8 bases identical to TRBD2. CDR3 size: 16 residues. The junction had 26 bases not matched to a gene; V was cut back by 10 bases and J by 14 bases. Germline V gene lookup returns CDR1 MNHEY and CDR2 SMNVEV (reference sequence). The CDR3 sequence is CATKTPSGCHKNLWYF. For the CDR3, the DNA is TGTGCCACCAAAACCCCTAGCGGGTGCCATAAAAACTTGTGGTATTTT.

This clone was counted once. The chain recombines TRBV2 with TRBJ1-2; D unresolved. Trimming took off 8 bases at V and 6 bases at J, with 10 bases between the two ends. This CDR3 has 11 amino acids. Looked up from germline, CDR1 is SNHLY and CDR2 is FYNNEI. CDR3 residues: CASLRTDGYTF. CDR3 in DNA: TGTGCCAGCCTCCGGACGGATGGCTACACCTTC.

The chain combines TRBV19 with TRBJ1-2, with 8 bases aligning to TRBD1. J was trimmed by 3 bases and V by 6 bases; bases with no gene match: 12. The germline V gene has CDR1 LNHDA and CDR2 SQIVND (reference sequence). This CDR3 has 16 residues. CDR3 protein: CASRPLPGGRDYGYTF. CDR3 coding DNA: TGTGCCAGTAGGCCACTTCCAGGGGGCCGGGACTATGGCTACACCTTC.

The gene calls are TRBV2 and TRBJ1-2; unclear D gene. Trimming took off 2 bases at V and 0 bases at J, with 10 bases between the two ends. Germline V gene sequence: CDR1 SNHLY, CDR2 FYNNEI. The CDR3 has 15 amino acids. Written as DNA, the CDR3 is TGTGCCAGCAGTGAAACGGGTCTGACTAACTATGGCTACACCTTC. Protein sequence: CASSETGLTNYGYTF.

This clone has only one observation. This chain connects TRBV3-1 (or the pseudogene TRBV3-2) to TRBJ1-5; D is perhaps TRBD1 (6 bases). Germline CDR1 and CDR2: LGHDT and YNNKEL (reference sequence). The CDR3 length is 15 residues. V was cut by 4 bases and J by 4 bases, with 14 bases left in between. CDR3 loop: CASSPRGGPNQPQHF. The CDR3 coding sequence is TGTGCCAGCAGCCCCAGGGGTGGGCCAAATCAGCCCCAGCATTTT.

The chain is built from TRBV2 and TRBJ1-1; 8 bases align to TRBD1. Germline-derived CDR1 and CDR2 are SNHLY and FYNNEI. V shed 5 bases and J 4 bases; nucleotides not matched to a gene: 0. The CDR3 covers 12 residues. CDR3 residues: CASSTGGTEAFF. Here the CDR3 DNA reads TGTGCCAGCAGTACAGGGGGCACTGAAGCTTTCTTT.

The J gene is TRBJ1-5, the V gene TRBV19; D is ambiguous. Trimming left V 2 bases short and J 7 bases short, with 9 bases between. The CDR3 extends over 13 amino acids. CDR1 LNHDA and CDR2 SQIVND come from the germline V gene (reference sequence). Here the CDR3 reads CASSIQVGQPQHF. The CDR3 region has the DNA TGTGCCAGTAGTATACAGGTAGGCCAGCCCCAGCATTTT.

The chain is built from TRBV11-2 and TRBJ2-5; 8 positions match TRBD2. CDR3 length: 14 amino acids. Trimming took 3 bases from V and 5 from J; bases not matched to a gene: 5. Per germline, CDR1 SGHAT and CDR2 FQNNGV. The CDR3 is CASSFGGARETQYF. The CDR3 DNA reads as TGTGCCAGCAGCTTCGGGGGGGCTAGGGAGACCCAGTACTTC.

The V gene is TRBV5-1, the J gene TRBJ1-1; D call uncertain. This CDR3 has 14 amino acids. Trimming pared 5 bases from V and 1 base from J, leaving 12 bases between. Germline values: CDR1 SGHRS, CDR2 YFSETQ. In DNA form, the CDR3 reads TGCGCCAGCAGTCCCGGACGCACGAACACTGAAGCTTTCTTT. Translation gives CASSPGRTNTEAFF.

This chain links TRBV4-1 with TRBJ1-1, with D possibly matching TRBD1 (5 bases). The CDR3 has 13 residues. Germline V CDR1 and CDR2: MGHRA, YSYEKL. Trimming took off 3 bases at V and 4 bases at J, with 9 bases between the two ends. CDR3 DNA sequence: TGCGCCAGCAGCCATTCCGGGGGCACTGAAGCTTTCTTT. Protein: CASSHSGGTEAFF.

The CDR3 spells CASRGQGLMDSPLHF. The CDR3 coding sequence is TGTGCCAGCAGAGGACAGGGTTTGATGGATTCACCCCTCCACTTT. The rearrangement links TRBV2 to TRBJ1-6, with 8 positions matching TRBD1. CDR1 and CDR2 (germline): SNHLY, FYNNEI. V was pared by 6 bases and J by 8 bases, with 9 bases of the junction left unmatched. The length of the CDR3 is 15 residues.

This clone was found once. This rearrangement joins TRBV7-9 to TRBJ1-3; a weak D match, TRBD1 (6 bases). The CDR3 has 14 amino acids. Between the trimmed V and J ends, which lost 5 bases and 0 bases, there was a span of 8 bases. Germline lookup yields CDR1 SEHNR and CDR2 FQNEAQ (reference sequence). The CDR3: CASSQTGSGNTIYF. In DNA form, the CDR3 reads TGTGCCAGCAGCCAGACAGGCTCTGGAAACACCATATATTTT.

This rearrangement joins TRBV9 to TRBJ1-2; D is perhaps TRBD1 (6 bases). The CDR3 is 14 residues long. Germline V lookup: CDR1 SGDLS, CDR2 YYNGEE. V was pared by 3 bases and J by 4 bases, with 13 bases between. CDR3 sequence reads: CASSGAGEGYGYTF. In DNA form, the CDR3 reads TGTGCCAGCAGCGGGGCAGGGGAGGGCTATGGCTACACCTTC.

This sequence joins TRBV5-4 and TRBJ1-5; 8 bases agree with TRBD1. Unmatched junction bases numbered 7, after V lost 1 base and J lost 7 bases. Germline loops: CDR1 SGHNT, CDR2 YYREEE (reference sequence). The CDR3 totals 15 residues. CDR3 coding DNA: TGTGCCAGCAGCTTGACCCCAGGGGGCGGGCAGCCCCAGCATTTT. Translation: CASSLTPGGGQPQHF.

The V call is TRBV28, the J call TRBJ2-3; D gene unclear. Trimming stripped 8 bases from V and 3 bases from J, with 18 bases between. The germline CDR1 and CDR2 sequences are MDHEN and SYDVKM. The CDR3 runs to 15 residues. In DNA form, the CDR3 reads TGTGCCAGCGGTTCGATTGGAGTAGGGACAGATACGCAGTATTTT. Its translation: CASGSIGVGTDTQYF.